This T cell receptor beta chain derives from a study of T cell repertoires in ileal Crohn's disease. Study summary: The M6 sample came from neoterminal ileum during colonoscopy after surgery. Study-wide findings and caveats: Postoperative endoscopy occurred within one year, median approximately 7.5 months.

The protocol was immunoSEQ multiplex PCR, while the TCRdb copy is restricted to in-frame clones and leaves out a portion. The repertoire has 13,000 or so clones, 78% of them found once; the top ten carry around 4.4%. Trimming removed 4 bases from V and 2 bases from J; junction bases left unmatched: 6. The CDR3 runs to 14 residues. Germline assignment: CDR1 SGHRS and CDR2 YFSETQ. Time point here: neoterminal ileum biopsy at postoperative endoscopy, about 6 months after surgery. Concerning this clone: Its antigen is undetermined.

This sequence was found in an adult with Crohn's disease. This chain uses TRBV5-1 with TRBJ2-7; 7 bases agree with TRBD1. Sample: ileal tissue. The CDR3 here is CASSAGTVTYEQYF. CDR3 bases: TGCGCCAGCAGCGCCGGGACAGTAACCTACGAGCAGTACTTC. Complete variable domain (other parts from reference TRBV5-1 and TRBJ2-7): KAGVTQTPRYLIKTRGQQVTLSCSPISGHRSVSWYQQTPGQGLQFLFEYFSETQRNKGNFPGRFSGRQFSNSRSEMNVSTLELGDSALYLCASSAGTVTYEQYFGPGTRLTVT.